The rows below give T cell receptor beta chains drawn from one sample of a study of shared clonotypes between healthy human individuals. Using immunoSEQ multiplex PCR, the repertoire was profiled, and TCRdb retains in-frame clones only, with some absent. The table has about 2 million clones, 90% to 95% seen once. The sequencing input was naive CD4+ T cells sorted from blood. These receptors all stem from a man aged 18-30 years in good health. CDR3s include the opening cysteine and the closing phenylalanine or tryptophan. D genes are given only for firm matches. Only some rows state a clone size, as once, few, many or a class for expanded clones.

d_call | clone_size | j_call | v_call | cdr3_aa | cdr3_nt
. | . | TRBJ1-5 | TRBV18 | CASSPDRNQPQHF | TGTGCCAGCTCACCAGACAGAAATCAGCCCCAGCATTTT
. | . | TRBJ2-3 | TRBV5-1 | CASRRLKDTQYF | TGCGCCAGCAGGAGACTGAAAGATACGCAGTATTTT
. | once | TRBJ2-1 | TRBV10-3 | CAISPRDEQFF | TGTGCCATCAGCCCCCGAGATGAGCAGTTCTTC
. | . | TRBJ1-1 | TRBV29-1 | CSSDRLGTEAFF | TGCAGTTCGGACAGACTGGGCACTGAAGCTTTCTTT
TRBD1 | . | TRBJ2-7 | TRBV28 | CASHNWIGTGTYEQYF | TGTGCCAGCCATAACTGGATCGGGACAGGCACCTACGAGCAGTACTTC
TRBD2 | . | TRBJ2-5 | TRBV5-6 | CASSPPPGGERTQYF | TGTGCCAGCAGCCCACCACCGGGAGGGGAGAGGACCCAGTACTTC
. | . | TRBJ2-3 | TRBV27 | CASSRGRGTDTQYF | TGTGCCAGCAGCCGGGGGCGCGGCACAGATACGCAGTATTTT
. | . | TRBJ2-1 | TRBV18 | CASSPGDAGKFF | TGTGCCAGCTCACCGGGGGACGCGGGGAAGTTCTTC
. | . | TRBJ1-2 | TRBV30 | CAWSVTRRVNYGYTF | TGTGCCTGGAGTGTAACCAGGCGAGTGAACTATGGCTACACCTTC
TRBD2 | . | TRBJ2-2 | TRBV23-1 | CASSLLAGSGPGELFF | TGCGCCAGCAGCCTTTTAGCGGGGAGCGGACCCGGGGAGCTGTTTTTT
. | . | TRBJ1-1 | TRBV27 | CASGGGTEAFF | TGTGCCTCCGGGGGAGGAACTGAAGCTTTCTTT
TRBD1 | . | TRBJ1-2 | TRBV28 | CASSTHTGVGGYTF | TGTGCCAGCAGTACACATACAGGGGTTGGAGGCTACACCTTC
. | . | TRBJ2-1 | TRBV30 | CAWSVNGYNEQFF | TGTGCCTGGAGTGTAAACGGTTACAATGAGCAGTTCTTC
. | . | TRBJ1-2 | TRBV2 | CASSERTGTGYTF | TGTGCCAGCAGTGAACGCACAGGGACTGGCTACACCTTC
. | . | TRBJ1-1 | TRBV2 | CASSEEWNTEAFF | TGTGCCAGCAGTGAAGAGTGGAACACTGAAGCTTTCTTT
. | once | TRBJ1-6 | TRBV4-2 | CASSQPREPSSPLHF | TGTGCCAGCAGCCAACCCAGGGAGCCTTCGTCACCCCTCCACTTT
. | once | TRBJ2-3 | TRBV28 | CASSRSQDTQYF | TGTGCCAGCAGCCGCAGTCAAGATACGCAGTATTTT
. | few | TRBJ2-5 | TRBV7-9 | CASAPSGLETQYF | TGTGCCAGCGCGCCGTCGGGGCTGGAGACCCAGTACTTC
. | . | TRBJ1-6 | TRBV30 | CAWSNMGGNSPPHF | TGTGCCTGGAGTAACATGGGGGGAAACTCACCCCCCCACTTT
. | . | TRBJ2-3 | TRBV2 | CASSGQSTQYF | TGTGCCAGCAGTGGACAGAGTACGCAGTATTTT
TRBD1 | . | TRBJ2-5 | TRBV18 | CASSRDRETQYF | TGTGCCAGCTCAAGGGACAGGGAGACCCAGTACTTC
TRBD1 | . | TRBJ1-2 | TRBV19 | CASSTQGPYGYTF | TGTGCCAGTAGTACACAGGGGCCCTATGGCTACACCTTC
. | . | TRBJ1-3 | TRBV6-1 | CASSESTGSGNTIYF | TGTGCCAGCAGTGAATCCACAGGATCTGGAAACACCATATATTTT
. | once | TRBJ1-1 | TRBV28 | CASSPQIWTLNTEAFF | TGTGCCAGCAGCCCGCAAATCTGGACACTCAACACTGAAGCTTTCTTT
. | . | TRBJ1-1 | TRBV11-2 | CASSRPGQLNTEAFF | TGTGCCAGCAGCCGACCGGGACAACTGAACACTGAAGCTTTCTTT
TRBD1 | . | TRBJ1-2 | TRBV14 | CASRTRDSGYTF | TGTGCCAGCAGAACCAGGGACAGCGGCTACACCTTC
TRBD1 | . | TRBJ2-7 | TRBV6-8 | CASSRGQGSESYEQYF | TGTGCCAGCAGTAGGGGACAGGGGAGCGAATCATACGAGCAGTACTTC
. | . | TRBJ1-1 | TRBV2 | CASRLGRGSPNTEAFF | TGTGCCAGCAGGCTCGGCAGGGGCAGTCCGAACACTGAAGCTTTCTTT
. | . | TRBJ2-1 | TRBV28 | CASTAYNEQFF | TGTGCCAGTACAGCCTACAATGAGCAGTTCTTC
. | . | TRBJ2-7 | TRBV6-5 | CASSYSLKFYEQYF | TGTGCCAGCAGTTACTCGTTGAAGTTCTACGAGCAGTACTTC
. | . | TRBJ2-1 | TRBV30 | CAWSGSSYNEQFF | TGTGCCTGGAGTGGTTCCTCCTACAATGAGCAGTTCTTC
TRBD1 | . | TRBJ2-3 | TRBV5-1 | CASSSNPGQGSGDTQYF | TGCGCCAGCAGCTCCAATCCGGGACAGGGGAGTGGAGATACGCAGTATTTT
. | . | TRBJ1-2 | TRBV28 | CASSLDGNYGYTF | TGTGCCAGCAGCCTGGACGGGAACTATGGCTACACCTTC
TRBD2 | . | TRBJ2-2 | TRBV5-1 | CASRQPGLAGTGELFF | TGCGCCAGCAGACAACCGGGACTAGCGGGAACCGGGGAGCTGTTTTTT
TRBD2 | . | TRBJ2-1 | TRBV2 | CASSARLAGINEQFF | TGTGCCAGCAGTGCCAGACTAGCGGGGATCAATGAGCAGTTCTTC
. | . | TRBJ1-5 | TRBV5-1 | CASSLMGDDNQPQHF | TGCGCCAGCAGCCTGATGGGGGATGACAATCAGCCCCAGCATTTT
TRBD1 | . | TRBJ2-3 | TRBV6-1 | CASIPSPGTGRQYF | TGTGCCAGCATTCCTTCTCCCGGGACAGGACGGCAGTATTTT
TRBD1 | . | TRBJ2-1 | TRBV19 | CASNRQGAVNEQFF | TGTGCCAGTAACCGACAGGGGGCGGTGAATGAGCAGTTCTTC
TRBD2 | once | TRBJ2-7 | TRBV7-6 | CASSLEPLGLTSESSYEQYF | TGTGCCAGCAGCTTAGAGCCGCTAGGGCTGACTAGCGAGAGCTCCTACGAGCAGTACTTC
. | once | TRBJ1-1 | TRBV5-1 | CASSSTGVNTEAFF | TGCGCCAGCAGCTCGACGGGGGTGAACACTGAAGCTTTCTTT
. | . | TRBJ2-3 | TRBV25-1 | CASRRQGDTQYF | TGTGCCAGCCGACGTCAGGGGGATACGCAGTATTTT
TRBD1 | . | TRBJ1-5 | TRBV29-1 | CSASLTGGNQPQHF | TGCAGCGCCTCCCTGACAGGGGGCAATCAGCCCCAGCATTTT
. | . | TRBJ1-6 | TRBV18 | CASSPRGDSYNSPLHF | TGTGCCAGCTCACCACGCGGGGATTCTTATAATTCACCCCTCCACTTT
. | . | TRBJ1-6 | TRBV10-3 | CAISPGRDNSPLHF | TGTGCCATCAGCCCGGGACGAGATAATTCACCCCTCCACTTT
. | . | TRBJ1-2 | TRBV5-1 | CASSLSGDNANYGYTF | TGCGCCAGCAGCTTGTCTGGGGACAACGCTAACTATGGCTACACCTTC
TRBD2 | . | TRBJ2-7 | TRBV11-2 | CASSPGRGSYEQYF | TGTGCCAGCAGCCCGGGGAGGGGCTCCTACGAGCAGTACTTC